Following are 24 T cell receptor beta chains from one sample sequenced in a study of identifying expanded T cells in peripheral blood. The repertoire was sequenced with immunoSEQ multiplex PCR; TCRdb's copy has only in-frame clones and lacks some. The sample records under 130,000 clones, around nine tenths being singletons. Material: blood. The receptors derive from a person aged 18 to 75 in good health.

The CDR3 protein is CARKRAGVARTGNTIYF. CDR3 sequence (DNA): TGTGCCAGGAAAAGAGCAGGGGTCGCCCGGACTGGAAACACCATATATTTT. The V call is TRBV5-3, the J call TRBJ1-3, with TRBD1 as a possible D gene (6 bases). TRBV5-3 counts as an open reading frame of uncertain function. With 8 bases removed from V and 2 bases from J, the gap between germline ends came to 23 bases. This CDR3 comprises 17 residues.

This chain joins TRBV30 and TRBJ2-2, with TRBD1 identical over 7 bases. CDR3 length: 16 residues. Germline V gene data show CDR1 as GTSNPN and CDR2 as SVGIG (reference sequence). V shed 3 bases and J 6 bases; nucleotides not matched to a gene: 13. The CDR3 DNA reads TGTGCCTGGAGGGCCCCGCTCCGGGACAGACCCGGGGAGCTGTTTTTT. It codes for CAWRAPLRDRPGELFF.

This chain links TRBV5-1 with TRBJ2-7, with D possibly matching TRBD1 (6 bases). Germline V gives CDR1 SGHRS, CDR2 YFSETQ. The CDR3 sequence is 13 residues long. Trimming took 4 bases from V and 3 from J, leaving 11 bases between them. CDR3 coding DNA: TGCGCCAGCAGCCTAAGACAGGACTACGAGCAGTACTTC. This gives the protein CASSLRQDYEQYF. The full variable domain, in which reference TRBV5-1 and TRBJ2-7 provide the parts outside the CDR3, is KAGVTQTPRYLIKTRGQQVTLSCSPISGHRSVSWYQQTPGQGLQFLFEYFSETQRNKGNFPGRFSGRQFSNSRSEMNVSTLELGDSALYLCASSLRQDYEQYFGPGTRLTVT.

This clone showed up just a few times. The CDR3 DNA reads TGTGCCAGCTCACCAGGACAGCTCAATCAGCCCCAGCATTTT. Translated, it gives CASSPGQLNQPQHF. This chain links TRBV18 with TRBJ1-5; D is possibly TRBD1 (6 bases). The CDR3 length is 14 residues. V lost 2 bases, J lost 3 bases, and 8 bases lay in between. CDR1 and CDR2 from the germline V gene are KGHSH and LQKENI.

This chain connects TRBV4-3 to TRBJ2-2, with D unclear. The CDR3 runs 15 residues. CDR1 LGHNA and CDR2 YSLEER come from the germline V gene. Deletions cut 1 base from V and 3 bases from J, with 9 bases between. In DNA, the CDR3 is TGCGCCAGCAGCCAAGGGACGGACCACACCGGGGAGCTGTTTTTT. Protein sequence: CASSQGTDHTGELFF.

The rearrangement joins TRBV7-2 to TRBJ1-2, with 7 bases identical to TRBD1. Germline V gene lookup returns CDR1 SGHTA and CDR2 FQGNSA. The CDR3 loop spans 15 amino acids. V shed 2 bases, J shed 5 bases, and the junction held 8 bases outside the gene matches. The CDR3 here is CASSLRQGGGYGYTF. Written as DNA, the CDR3 is TGTGCCAGCAGCTTAAGACAGGGTGGGGGTTATGGCTACACCTTC.

The V gene is TRBV4-1, the J gene TRBJ2-4; D ambiguous. Germline V gene data show CDR1 as MGHRA and CDR2 as YSYEKL. The V end was cut by 0 bases, the J end by 7 bases, with 7 bases between. The CDR3 has 13 amino acids. The CDR3 DNA sequence: TGCGCCAGCAGCCAAGACCACGGGAACATTCAGTACTTC. Protein sequence: CASSQDHGNIQYF.

This clone was picked up a small number of times. The V call is TRBV7-9, the J call TRBJ1-2; 9 bases align to TRBD1. The CDR3 loop spans 15 amino acids. Unmatched junction bases numbered 5, after V lost 3 bases and J lost 3 bases. Germline V CDR1 and CDR2: SEHNR, FQNEAQ (reference sequence). CDR3 residues: CASSLTGGRDYGYTF. The CDR3 DNA reads as TGTGCCAGCAGCTTGACAGGGGGGAGGGACTATGGCTACACCTTC.

The chain links TRBV7-9 to TRBJ2-5, with TRBD2 identical over 7 bases. V trimming: 5 bases; J trimming: 2 bases; junction bases outside the gene matches: 8. CDR3 size: 15 residues. Per germline, CDR1 SEHNR and CDR2 FQNEAQ (reference sequence). The CDR3, as DNA: TGTGCCAGCAGCCGCCCGGACGGGAGGCAAGAGACCCAGTACTTC. It translates to CASSRPDGRQETQYF.

CDR3 loop: CASSQVYSNQPQHF. The CDR3 region has the DNA TGCGCCAGCAGCCAAGTATATAGCAATCAGCCCCAGCATTTT. The chain employs TRBV4-1 and TRBJ1-5, with D hard to call. In germline, CDR1 is MGHRA, CDR2 YSYEKL. With 1 base removed from V and 0 bases from J, the gap between germline ends came to 4 bases. The CDR3 sequence is 14 residues long.

The CDR3 DNA follows: TGCGCCAGCAGCCAAACCCCTACAGGGAACTATGGCTACACCTTC. It codes for CASSQTPTGNYGYTF. This chain joins TRBV5-1 and TRBJ1-2, with D perhaps matching TRBD1 (6 bases). The CDR3 has 15 residues. The ends were cut back, 4 bases at V and 2 bases at J, with 15 bases in the middle. Germline CDR1 SGHRS, CDR2 YFSETQ.

The chain combines TRBV2 with TRBJ2-3; no firm D call. Looked up from germline, CDR1 is SNHLY and CDR2 is FYNNEI. Trimming cost V 3 bases and J 4 bases, with 14 bases left between them. This CDR3 is built from 15 residues. CDR3 DNA: TGTGCCAGCAGTGAGAGCGACGGTCGTTCAGATACGCAGTATTTT. Its translation: CASSESDGRSDTQYF.

The chain recombines TRBV7-2 with TRBJ1-2, with 7 nucleotides matching TRBD1. J lost 8 bases, V lost 4 bases, and 7 bases had no gene match. This CDR3 is built from 13 residues. CDR1 is SGHTA and CDR2 is FQGNSA in the germline V gene. This CDR3 is CASSSTGDGGYTF. The CDR3 DNA reads as TGTGCCAGCAGCTCCACAGGGGATGGCGGCTACACCTTC. Full variable domain (outside the CDR3, taken from reference TRBV7-2 and TRBJ1-2): GAGVSQSPSNKVTEKGKDVELRCDPISGHTALYWYRQSLGQGLEFLIYFQGNSAPDKSGLPSDRFSAERTGGSVSTLTIQRTQQEDSAVYLCASSSTGDGGYTFGSGTRLTVV.

The V call is TRBV28, the J call TRBJ1-2, with 11 bases matching TRBD1. Germline assignment: CDR1 MDHEN and CDR2 SYDVKM. V was pared by 5 bases and J by 5 bases, with 7 bases of the junction left unmatched. This CDR3 spans 15 amino acids. DNA of the CDR3: TGTGCCAGCAGTCAGGACAGGGGGCTGGTATATGGCTACACCTTC. Translating gives CASSQDRGLVYGYTF.

The chain carries TRBV29-1 and TRBJ2-1, with a tentative D call TRBD1 (5 bases). Trimming shortened V by 6 bases and J by 0 bases, and 9 bases separated the two germline ends. CDR3 length: 13 residues. CDR1 and CDR2 (germline): SQVTM, ANQGSEA. The CDR3 here is CSVTGSSYNEQFF. The CDR3 region has the DNA TGCAGCGTAACAGGTAGCTCCTACAATGAGCAGTTCTTC.

This clone was detected only once. The chain employs TRBV7-2 and TRBJ2-1; D might be TRBD2 (6 bases). Germline values: CDR1 SGHTA, CDR2 FQGNSA. This CDR3 region has 16 residues. The V and J ends lost 3 bases and 5 bases respectively, with 17 bases between them. The CDR3 region is CASSFSSSARDNEQFF. The CDR3 nucleotides are TGTGCCAGCAGCTTCTCCTCTAGCGCCCGCGACAATGAGCAGTTCTTC.

The chain combines TRBV28 with TRBJ2-6; D not resolved. Trimming took 7 bases from V and 0 from J, leaving 7 bases between them. CDR1 and CDR2 from the germline V gene are MDHEN and SYDVKM. The CDR3 length is 14 residues. In DNA, the CDR3 is TGTGCCAGCACCCCGAACTCTGGGGCCAACGTCCTGACTTTC. Translation: CASTPNSGANVLTF.

This clone was detected a few times. The rearrangement joins TRBV6-1 to TRBJ1-5; D is unresolved. CDR1 is MNHNS and CDR2 is SASEGT in the germline V gene. The CDR3 has 13 amino acids. Deletions cut 8 bases from V and 3 bases from J, with 11 bases between. The chain's CDR3 is CASGVGINQPQHF. Written as DNA, the CDR3 is TGTGCCAGCGGGGTTGGGATCAATCAGCCCCAGCATTTT.

This chain connects TRBV19 to TRBJ1-1, with D perhaps matching TRBD1 (5 bases). V lost 5 bases to trimming and J lost 1 base, with 17 bases between them. This CDR3 has 16 amino acids. In germline, CDR1 is LNHDA, CDR2 SQIVND (reference sequence). The CDR3: CASSPGLKGPNTEAFF. As DNA, the CDR3 is TGTGCCAGTAGTCCTGGGCTAAAGGGGCCGAACACTGAAGCTTTCTTT.

The V call is TRBV7-9, the J call TRBJ2-1; D remains ambiguous. This CDR3 comprises 15 residues. Germline CDR1 and CDR2: SEHNR and FQNEAQ (reference sequence). The germline V and J ends were trimmed by 5 bases and 9 bases, with 20 bases remaining between them. The CDR3 protein is CASSPQPWTGGEQFF. As DNA, the CDR3 is TGTGCCAGCAGCCCCCAGCCCTGGACGGGCGGTGAGCAGTTCTTC. Together with reference TRBV7-9 and TRBJ2-1, the CDR3 gives the full variable domain: DTGVSQNPRHKITKRGQNVTFRCDPISEHNRLYWYRQTLGQGPEFLTYFQNEAQLEKSRLLSDRFSAERPKGSFSTLEIQRTEQGDSAMYLCASSPQPWTGGEQFFGPGTRLTVL.

The chain recombines TRBV15 with TRBJ2-7, with D perhaps matching TRBD1 (5 bases). CDR3 length: 13 residues. Trimming cost V 0 bases and J 5 bases, with 8 bases left between them. Germline loops: CDR1 LNHNV, CDR2 YYDKDF (reference sequence). The CDR3 sequence is CATSRDWGNEQYF. The CDR3 DNA sequence: TGTGCCACCAGCAGAGATTGGGGCAACGAGCAGTACTTC.

The chain uses TRBV19 and TRBJ2-7, with 11 nucleotides matching TRBD2. Germline lookup yields CDR1 LNHDA and CDR2 SQIVND (reference sequence). This CDR3 region has 14 residues. V gave up 2 bases and J gave up 6 bases; unmatched junction bases: 3. As DNA, the CDR3 is TGTGCCAGTAGTATAATAGCGGGGGGGCTCGAGCAGTACTTC. It yields the protein CASSIIAGGLEQYF.

V and J are TRBV6-5 and TRBJ1-2, with a tentative D call TRBD1 (5 bases). Trimming took 7 bases from V and 8 from J, leaving 17 bases between them. The CDR3 length is 13 residues. CDR1 and CDR2 (germline): MNHEY, SVGAGI. CDR3 nucleotide sequence: TGTGCCAGCACACCTCCCCGGGGCGGAGGCTACACCTTC. Protein: CASTPPRGGGYTF.

V gene TRBV7-9 combines with J gene TRBJ2-7, with a weak D call TRBD1 (5 bases). Germline values: CDR1 SEHNR, CDR2 FQNEAQ (reference sequence). The CDR3 is 14 amino acids. Trimming took off 7 bases at V and 0 bases at J, with 13 bases between the two ends. CDR3: CASTWGFPSYEQYF. The CDR3 DNA reads as TGTGCCAGCACCTGGGGCTTCCCCTCCTACGAGCAGTACTTC.